The 3 T cell receptor beta chains given below trace back to one sample, sequenced in a study of T cell responses to AZD1222 COVID-19 vaccine. Produced via immunoSEQ multiplex PCR; TCRdb's table is partial and in-frame only. The data show 140,000 to 150,000 clones, around 93% seen once. Material: peripheral blood, obtained 28 days after the second AZD1222 dose. These receptors were collected from an adult who received the AZD1222 COVID-19 vaccine.

The gene calls are TRBV6-2 or TRBV6-3 and TRBJ1-4; D not certain. CDR1 and CDR2 (germline): MNHEY, SVGEGT. The CDR3 has 11 residues. Trimming shortened V by 6 bases and J by 5 bases, and 4 bases separated the two germline ends. CDR3 nucleotide sequence: TGTGCCAGCAGCCGAAATGAAAAACTGTTTTTT. It encodes CASSRNEKLFF.

V gene TRBV30 combines with J gene TRBJ1-1; D unresolved. The CDR3 is 12 amino acids. Trimming removed 4 bases from V and 4 bases from J, with 10 bases in between. Looked up from germline, CDR1 is GTSNPN and CDR2 is SVGIG (reference sequence). The DNA of the CDR3 is TGTGCCTGGAAGGAGATGGCCACTGAAGCTTTCTTT. The encoded protein is CAWKEMATEAFF.

V and J are TRBV7-8 and TRBJ2-1; a weak D match, TRBD2 (5 bases). The germline V and J ends were trimmed by 1 base and 4 bases, with 14 bases remaining between them. Germline assignment: CDR1 SGHVS and CDR2 FQNEAQ. There are 16 residues in the CDR3. CDR3 in amino acids: CASSLVFSEVYNEQFF. The CDR3 DNA reads TGTGCCAGCAGCTTAGTTTTCTCGGAGGTTTACAATGAGCAGTTCTTC.